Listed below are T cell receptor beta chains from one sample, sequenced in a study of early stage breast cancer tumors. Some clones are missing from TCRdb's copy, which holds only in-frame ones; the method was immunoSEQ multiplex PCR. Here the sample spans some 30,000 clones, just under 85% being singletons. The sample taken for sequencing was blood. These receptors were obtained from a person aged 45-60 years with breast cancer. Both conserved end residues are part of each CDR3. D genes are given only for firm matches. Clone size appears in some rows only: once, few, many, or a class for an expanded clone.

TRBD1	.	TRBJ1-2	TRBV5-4	TGTGCCAGCAGCTTGCCGACAGGGAACTATGGCTACACCTTC	CASSLPTGNYGYTF
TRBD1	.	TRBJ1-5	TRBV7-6	TGTGCCAGCAGCCAGCCGGGACAGATTAGCAATCAGCCCCAGCATTTT	CASSQPGQISNQPQHF
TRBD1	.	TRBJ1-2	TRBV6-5	TGTGCCAGCAGCAGGGGACAGCTTACTAGTGGCTACACCTTC	CASSRGQLTSGYTF
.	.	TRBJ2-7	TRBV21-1	TGTGCCAGCAGCAAAGATTGTTCCGACGAGCAGTACTTC	CASSKDCSDEQYF
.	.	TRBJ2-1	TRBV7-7	TGTGCCAGCAGCCTACTAGGGAGAACAAATGAGCAGTTCTTC	CASSLLGRTNEQFF
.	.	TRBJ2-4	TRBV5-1	TGCGCCAGCAGCTTAGAGGCCTCGGCGTTCGGAAACATTCAGTACTTC	CASSLEASAFGNIQYF
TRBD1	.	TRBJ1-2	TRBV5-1	TGCGCCAGCAGCTGGGACAGGGCGGAGTATGGCTACACCTTC	CASSWDRAEYGYTF
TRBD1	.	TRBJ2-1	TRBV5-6	TGTGCCAGCAGCCCAGCGGGACAGGGGAACTACAATGAGCAGTTCTTC	CASSPAGQGNYNEQFF
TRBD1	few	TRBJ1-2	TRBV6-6	TGTGCCAGCAGTCATTACAGGGGAGGCTACACCTTC	CASSHYRGGYTF
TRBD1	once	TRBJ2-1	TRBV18	TGTGCCAGCTCACCAAAGCCCCCCGGGACAGGGATCGCCTACAATGAGCAGTTCTTC	CASSPKPPGTGIAYNEQFF
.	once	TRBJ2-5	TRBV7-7	TGTGCCAGCAGCTTGGTGGGGGGAGAGACCCAGTACTTC	CASSLVGGETQYF
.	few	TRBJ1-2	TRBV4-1	TGCGCCAGCAGCCAAGATTCATTAACCCCCTATGGCTACACCTTC	CASSQDSLTPYGYTF
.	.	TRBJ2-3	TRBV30	TGTGCCTGGAGTCCCGGGATCGCCCCCACAGATACGCAGTATTTT	CAWSPGIAPTDTQYF
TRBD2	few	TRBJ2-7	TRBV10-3	TGTGCCATCACTCGAGCGGGGGGGACGCGGGAGCAGTACTTC	CAITRAGGTREQYF
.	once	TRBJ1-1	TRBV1	TGCACCAGCAGCCAAGATACCGCCAGGGGGCTCGGGGTGAACACTGAAGCTTTCTTT	CTSSQDTARGLGVNTEAFF
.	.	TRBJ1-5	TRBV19	TGTGCCAGTAGTATAGTGGGTCAGATTAGCAATCAGCCCCAGCATTTT	CASSIVGQISNQPQHF
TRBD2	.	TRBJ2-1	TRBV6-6	TGTGCCAGCAGTTCCGGCGGGAGGGCCTACAATGAGCAGTTCTTC	CASSSGGRAYNEQFF
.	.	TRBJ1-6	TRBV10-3	TGTGCCACCAGACTGGTGCCAAATAATTCACCCCTCCACTTT	CATRLVPNNSPLHF
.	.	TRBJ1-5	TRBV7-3	TGTGCCAGCAGCTTAACCCCTCTCCGGTACCAGCCCCAGCATTTT	CASSLTPLRYQPQHF
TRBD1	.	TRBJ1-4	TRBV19	TGTGCCAGTAGTAAGCCGGGACAGAATAATGAAAAACTGTTTTTT	CASSKPGQNNEKLFF
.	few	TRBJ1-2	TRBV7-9	TGTGCCAGCAGCCCAGCAAACTATGGCTACACCTTC	CASSPANYGYTF
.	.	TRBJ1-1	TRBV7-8	TGTGCCAGCAGCTTAGCGGTTGCGGCCACTGAAGCTTTCTTT	CASSLAVAATEAFF
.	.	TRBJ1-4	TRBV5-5	TGTGCCAGCAGCTTGACAACTAATGAAAAACTGTTTTTT	CASSLTTNEKLFF
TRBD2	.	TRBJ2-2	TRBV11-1	TGTGCCAGCAGCTTAGGTGTCCTAGCGGTCAACACCGGGGAGCTGTTTTTT	CASSLGVLAVNTGELFF
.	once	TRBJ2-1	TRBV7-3	TGTGCCAGCAGCTTGGTTGGTCCCGCCTACAATGAGCAGTTCTTC	CASSLVGPAYNEQFF
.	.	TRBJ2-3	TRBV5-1	TGCGCCAGCAGCTTGGGGCAGGTGTGGCAAGATACGCAGTATTTT	CASSLGQVWQDTQYF
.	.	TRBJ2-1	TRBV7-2	TGTGCCAGCAGCTATAGCGGAGACTACAATGAGCAGTTCTTC	CASSYSGDYNEQFF
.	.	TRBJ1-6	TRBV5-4	TGTGCCAGCAGCATGGACAGTAGCTCCTATAATTCACCCCTCCACTTT	CASSMDSSSYNSPLHF
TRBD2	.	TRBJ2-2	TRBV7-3	TGTGCCAGCAGAGGGCGGGGGGCCTTGAACACCGGGGAGCTGTTTTTT	CASRGRGALNTGELFF
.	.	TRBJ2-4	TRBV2	TGTGCCAGCAACTCAAGGGGGGGCAAAAACATTCAGTACTTC	CASNSRGGKNIQYF
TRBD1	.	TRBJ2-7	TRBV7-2	TGTGCCAGCAGCTTAGTCCCGGGACAGGGCGGTGAGCAGTACTTC	CASSLVPGQGGEQYF
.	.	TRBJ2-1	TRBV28	TGTGCCAGCAGCCCAGGACAGTCCCCCCACAATGAGCAGTTCTTC	CASSPGQSPHNEQFF
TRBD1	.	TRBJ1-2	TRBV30	TGTGCCTGGAGGGGGCAGGGGGCGGCCTATGGCTACACCTTC	CAWRGQGAAYGYTF
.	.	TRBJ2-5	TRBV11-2	TGTGCCAGCAACTTAGGGGTCGGGCCTCAAGAGACCCAGTACTTC	CASNLGVGPQETQYF
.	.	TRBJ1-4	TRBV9	TGTGCCAGCAGCGCGGACGGAAATAATGAAAAACTGTTTTTT	CASSADGNNEKLFF
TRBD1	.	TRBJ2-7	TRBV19	TGTGCCAGTGCCGTACGGGACAGCTCCTACGAGCAGTACTTC	CASAVRDSSYEQYF
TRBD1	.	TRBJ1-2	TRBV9	TGTGCCAGCAGCGTTCAAGGGACAGGGGCTCACGGCTACACCTTC	CASSVQGTGAHGYTF
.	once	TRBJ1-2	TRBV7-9	TGTGCCAGCAGCTTAAACGGGGCTGGGTATGGCTACACCTTC	CASSLNGAGYGYTF
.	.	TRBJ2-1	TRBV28	TGTGCCAGCAGGAGCAGGGACAATGAGCAGTTCTTC	CASRSRDNEQFF
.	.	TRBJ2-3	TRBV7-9	TGTGCCAGCAGCTTTGAGGGGATTAGCACAGATACGCAGTATTTT	CASSFEGISTDTQYF
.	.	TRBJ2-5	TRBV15	TGTGCCACCAGCTTAGGGGTCCCCCAAGAGACCCAGTACTTC	CATSLGVPQETQYF
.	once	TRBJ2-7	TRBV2	TGTGCCAGCAGTCTAACGGACATCACCTACGAGCAGTACTTC	CASSLTDITYEQYF
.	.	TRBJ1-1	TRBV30	TGTGCCTGGGGTATCGGGACCGTGAACACTGAAGCTTTCTTT	CAWGIGTVNTEAFF
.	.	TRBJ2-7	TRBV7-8	TGTGCCAGCCTACTCGGTGGAGAGCAGTACTTC	CASLLGGEQYF
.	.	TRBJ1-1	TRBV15	TGTGCCACCAGCAGATCGGGGGGCACTGAAGCTTTCTTT	CATSRSGGTEAFF
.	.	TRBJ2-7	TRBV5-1	TGCGCCAGCAGCTTGGGGGAAGAGCAGTACTTC	CASSLGEEQYF
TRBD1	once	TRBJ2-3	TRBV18	TGTGCCAGCTCACCCCCGGTGGGGACAGGGGCACAAGATACGCAGTATTTT	CASSPPVGTGAQDTQYF
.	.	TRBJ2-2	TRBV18	TGTGCCAGCTCACCACCAGAGCAGGGCACCGGGGAGCTGTTTTTT	CASSPPEQGTGELFF